These T cell receptor beta chains were read from a single sample in a study of blood T cell repertoires in COVID-19. Profiled with immunoSEQ multiplex PCR; TCRdb holds only in-frame clones, not every one. The sample includes approximately 210,000 clones, around 83% of them seen just once. Source material: peripheral blood. These receptors came from a man in his forties or fifties with active or convalescent COVID-19. The CDR3 runs from the conserved cysteine through the conserved F or W. Each record gives: CDR3 protein, CDR3 DNA, J gene, D gene, V gene, clone size. A D gene is named only where the DNA matches it firmly. The size field is filled for only some rows; it gives once, few, many or a size class.

CDR3 protein: CASSSPSKGGYTF
CDR3 DNA: TGTGCCAGCAGCTCTCCGTCAAAGGGGGGCTACACCTTC
J gene: TRBJ1-2
D gene: .
V gene: TRBV6-5
clone size: .

CDR3 protein: CASNDHGLAAKTQYF
CDR3 DNA: TGTGCCAGCAACGATCATGGTCTAGCGGCAAAGACCCAGTACTTC
J gene: TRBJ2-5
D gene: TRBD2
V gene: TRBV6-5
clone size: .

CDR3 protein: CASSQDRGGTGSDTQYF
CDR3 DNA: TGCGCCAGCAGCCAAGATCGAGGCGGGACAGGGTCAGATACGCAGTATTTT
J gene: TRBJ2-3
D gene: TRBD1
V gene: TRBV4-1
clone size: .

CDR3 protein: CATSRDRNTEAFF
CDR3 DNA: TGTGCCACCAGCAGAGATCGGAACACTGAAGCTTTCTTT
J gene: TRBJ1-1
D gene: .
V gene: TRBV15
clone size: .

CDR3 protein: CASSRGQNTEAFF
CDR3 DNA: TGTGCCAGCAGCAGAGGACAGAACACTGAAGCTTTCTTT
J gene: TRBJ1-1
D gene: .
V gene: TRBV7-3
clone size: .

CDR3 protein: CASSNGQGVWSNQPQHF
CDR3 DNA: TGTGCCAGCAGCAACGGACAGGGTGTTTGGAGCAATCAGCCCCAGCATTTT
J gene: TRBJ1-5
D gene: TRBD1
V gene: TRBV5-6
clone size: once

CDR3 protein: CASSPRRHSSGGADTQYF
CDR3 DNA: TGTGCCAGCAGCCCAAGGAGGCACTCAAGCGGGGGGGCAGATACGCAGTATTTT
J gene: TRBJ2-3
D gene: TRBD2
V gene: TRBV11-2
clone size: .

CDR3 protein: CASSLPNRNYGYTF
CDR3 DNA: TGTGCCAGCAGCTTGCCTAACAGAAACTATGGCTACACCTTC
J gene: TRBJ1-2
D gene: .
V gene: TRBV5-6
clone size: .

CDR3 protein: CASSLVAQNTEAFF
CDR3 DNA: TGCGCCAGCAGCTTGGTGGCACAGAACACTGAAGCTTTCTTT
J gene: TRBJ1-1
D gene: .
V gene: TRBV5-1
clone size: .

CDR3 protein: CASSLRGNTEAFF
CDR3 DNA: TGTGCCAGCAGTTTACGGGGGAACACTGAAGCTTTCTTT
J gene: TRBJ1-1
D gene: .
V gene: TRBV27
clone size: .

CDR3 protein: CASSRLAGEDNEQFF
CDR3 DNA: TGTGCCAGCAGCCGACTAGCGGGAGAGGACAATGAGCAGTTCTTC
J gene: TRBJ2-1
D gene: TRBD2
V gene: TRBV5-6
clone size: .

CDR3 protein: CASSLDRLAGAREQFF
CDR3 DNA: TGTGCCAGCAGCTTAGACCGGCTAGCGGGAGCCAGGGAGCAGTTCTTC
J gene: TRBJ2-1
D gene: TRBD2
V gene: TRBV11-2
clone size: .

CDR3 protein: CASSRDSHQPQHF
CDR3 DNA: TGTGCCAGCAGCCGGGACAGCCATCAGCCCCAGCATTTT
J gene: TRBJ1-5
D gene: TRBD1
V gene: TRBV4-2
clone size: .

CDR3 protein: CSVEDRQGKGYGYTF
CDR3 DNA: TGCAGCGTTGAAGATCGGCAGGGGAAGGGCTATGGCTACACCTTC
J gene: TRBJ1-2
D gene: .
V gene: TRBV29-1
clone size: few

CDR3 protein: CASSDNRDGGTDTQYF
CDR3 DNA: TGTGCCAGCAGTGACAACAGGGACGGCGGCACAGATACGCAGTATTTT
J gene: TRBJ2-3
D gene: .
V gene: TRBV25-1
clone size: .

CDR3 protein: CATSDPLAGALQETQYF
CDR3 DNA: TGTGCCACCAGTGATCCACTAGCGGGCGCGCTCCAAGAGACCCAGTACTTC
J gene: TRBJ2-5
D gene: TRBD2
V gene: TRBV24-1
clone size: .

CDR3 protein: CSAHRYTEAFF
CDR3 DNA: TGCAGCGCCCACCGGTACACTGAAGCTTTCTTT
J gene: TRBJ1-1
D gene: .
V gene: TRBV29-1
clone size: .

CDR3 protein: CAWSVLNENIQYF
CDR3 DNA: TGTGCCTGGAGTGTACTGAATGAAAACATTCAGTACTTC
J gene: TRBJ2-4
D gene: .
V gene: TRBV30
clone size: once

CDR3 protein: CASSESQGAGTQYF
CDR3 DNA: TGTGCCAGCAGTGAATCTCAGGGGGCTGGAACCCAGTACTTC
J gene: TRBJ2-5
D gene: TRBD1
V gene: TRBV6-1
clone size: .

CDR3 protein: CASSQERFNSPLHF
CDR3 DNA: TGCGCCAGCAGCCAAGAACGGTTTAATTCACCCCTCCACTTT
J gene: TRBJ1-6
D gene: .
V gene: TRBV4-3
clone size: .

CDR3 protein: CASRREGQGQPQHF
CDR3 DNA: TGTGCCAGCCGTAGGGAGGGACAGGGACAGCCCCAGCATTTT
J gene: TRBJ1-5
D gene: .
V gene: TRBV21-1
clone size: .

CDR3 protein: CASSPPAGYTEAFF
CDR3 DNA: TGTGCCAGCTCACCACCAGCAGGGTACACTGAAGCTTTCTTT
J gene: TRBJ1-1
D gene: .
V gene: TRBV18
clone size: once

CDR3 protein: CASSYSTGWVTEAFF
CDR3 DNA: TGTGCCAGCAGTTACTCGACAGGGTGGGTTACTGAAGCTTTCTTT
J gene: TRBJ1-1
D gene: TRBD1
V gene: TRBV6-5
clone size: .

CDR3 protein: CASGFGLAGPNEQFF
CDR3 DNA: TGTGCTAGTGGTTTCGGATTAGCGGGGCCCAATGAGCAGTTCTTC
J gene: TRBJ2-1
D gene: TRBD2
V gene: TRBV12-5
clone size: .

CDR3 protein: CASSLTGDGNTEAFF
CDR3 DNA: TGCGCCAGCAGCTTAACAGGTGATGGGAACACTGAAGCTTTCTTT
J gene: TRBJ1-1
D gene: .
V gene: TRBV5-1
clone size: .

CDR3 protein: CASSLLGLNQHF
CDR3 DNA: TGTGCCAGCAGTTTATTGGGGCTAAATCAGCATTTT
J gene: TRBJ1-5
D gene: .
V gene: TRBV28
clone size: once

CDR3 protein: CASSFGAVETQYF
CDR3 DNA: TGTGCCAGCAGTTTTGGGGCAGTAGAGACCCAGTACTTC
J gene: TRBJ2-5
D gene: .
V gene: TRBV12-3/TRBV12-4
clone size: .

CDR3 protein: CASSQARSDYGYTF
CDR3 DNA: TGTGCCAGCAGCCAAGCCAGGTCGGACTATGGCTACACCTTC
J gene: TRBJ1-2
D gene: .
V gene: TRBV3-1/TRBV3-2
clone size: once

CDR3 protein: CASSRPGFEGNNSPLHF
CDR3 DNA: TGTGCCAGCAGTAGACCTGGATTTGAGGGAAATAATTCACCCCTCCACTTT
J gene: TRBJ1-6
D gene: .
V gene: TRBV28
clone size: .

CDR3 protein: CASRVTGANTEAFF
CDR3 DNA: TGTGCCAGCAGGGTGACAGGGGCGAACACTGAAGCTTTCTTT
J gene: TRBJ1-1
D gene: TRBD1
V gene: TRBV28
clone size: .

CDR3 protein: CASSLFTGGELGPGELFF
CDR3 DNA: TGTGCCAGCAGCTTATTTACAGGGGGCGAGTTAGGACCCGGGGAGCTGTTTTTT
J gene: TRBJ2-2
D gene: TRBD1
V gene: TRBV5-6
clone size: .

CDR3 protein: CASSARLGGSDTQYF
CDR3 DNA: TGTGCCAGCAGCGCAAGACTAGGAGGGTCAGATACGCAGTATTTT
J gene: TRBJ2-3
D gene: .
V gene: TRBV6-5
clone size: .

CDR3 protein: CASSTRGAEAFF
CDR3 DNA: TGTGCCAGCTCAACCAGGGGAGCTGAAGCTTTCTTT
J gene: TRBJ1-1
D gene: .
V gene: TRBV18
clone size: once

CDR3 protein: CACGLAGSGYNEQFF
CDR3 DNA: TGTGCCTGTGGACTAGCGGGGTCTGGCTACAATGAGCAGTTCTTC
J gene: TRBJ2-1
D gene: TRBD2
V gene: TRBV30
clone size: .

CDR3 protein: CASSQDWTFLNTEAFF
CDR3 DNA: TGTGCCAGCAGCCAGGACTGGACGTTTCTGAACACTGAAGCTTTCTTT
J gene: TRBJ1-1
D gene: .
V gene: TRBV7-9
clone size: .

CDR3 protein: CASSGSSRVTQYF
CDR3 DNA: TGTGCCAGTAGTGGGTCGAGCAGGGTGACCCAGTACTTC
J gene: TRBJ2-5
D gene: .
V gene: TRBV19
clone size: .

CDR3 protein: CASSESASAEETQYF
CDR3 DNA: TGCGCCAGCAGTGAGTCGGCTAGCGCAGAAGAGACCCAGTACTTC
J gene: TRBJ2-5
D gene: .
V gene: TRBV10-1
clone size: .

CDR3 protein: CASGEESPLHF
CDR3 DNA: TGTGCCAGCGGAGAGGAATCACCCCTCCACTTT
J gene: TRBJ1-6
D gene: .
V gene: TRBV12-3/TRBV12-4
clone size: once

CDR3 protein: CASSTWGRGNVEAFF
CDR3 DNA: TGTGCCAGTAGTACTTGGGGCAGGGGGAACGTTGAAGCTTTCTTT
J gene: TRBJ1-1
D gene: TRBD1
V gene: TRBV19
clone size: .

CDR3 protein: CSVEWGDRDFGELFF
CDR3 DNA: TGCAGCGTTGAATGGGGAGACAGGGACTTTGGGGAGCTGTTTTTT
J gene: TRBJ2-2
D gene: .
V gene: TRBV29-1
clone size: once

CDR3 protein: CASTRGRSYNEQFF
CDR3 DNA: TGTGCCAGTACAAGAGGGCGGTCCTACAATGAGCAGTTCTTC
J gene: TRBJ2-1
D gene: .
V gene: TRBV19
clone size: .

CDR3 protein: CASSGGQGLQETQYF
CDR3 DNA: TGTGCCAGCAGCGGCGGACAGGGCTTACAAGAGACCCAGTACTTC
J gene: TRBJ2-5
D gene: TRBD1
V gene: TRBV9
clone size: .

CDR3 protein: CASRLDRGPEAFF
CDR3 DNA: TGTGCCAGCAGGCTCGACAGGGGTCCTGAAGCTTTCTTT
J gene: TRBJ1-1
D gene: TRBD1
V gene: TRBV2
clone size: .

CDR3 protein: CASSIGTGGAFYEKLFF
CDR3 DNA: TGTGCCAGCAGCATCGGGACAGGGGGCGCGTTTTACGAAAAACTGTTTTTT
J gene: TRBJ1-4
D gene: TRBD1
V gene: TRBV7-9
clone size: .

CDR3 protein: CASSNVAGAIQETQYF
CDR3 DNA: TGCGCCAGCAGCAACGTAGCGGGGGCGATACAAGAGACCCAGTACTTC
J gene: TRBJ2-5
D gene: TRBD2
V gene: TRBV4-1
clone size: .

CDR3 protein: CASSRPGQGFDEQYF
CDR3 DNA: TGTGCCAGCAGTAGACCGGGACAGGGTTTCGACGAGCAGTACTTC
J gene: TRBJ2-7
D gene: TRBD1
V gene: TRBV27
clone size: .

CDR3 protein: CASSHTRGGNEQFF
CDR3 DNA: TGTGCCAGCAGCCATACTAGAGGGGGCAATGAGCAGTTCTTC
J gene: TRBJ2-1
D gene: .
V gene: TRBV3-1/TRBV3-2
clone size: .

CDR3 protein: CSVGGGTGLQPQHF
CDR3 DNA: TGCAGCGTTGGTGGGGGCACGGGTCTTCAGCCCCAGCATTTT
J gene: TRBJ1-5
D gene: .
V gene: TRBV29-1
clone size: .

CDR3 protein: CASSPGTGALLSGYTF
CDR3 DNA: TGTGCCAGCTCACCCGGGACAGGGGCCCTCCTAAGTGGCTACACCTTC
J gene: TRBJ1-2
D gene: TRBD1
V gene: TRBV18
clone size: .

CDR3 protein: CASRRGPGYGYTF
CDR3 DNA: TGTGCCAGCAGGCGGGGGCCTGGCTATGGCTACACCTTC
J gene: TRBJ1-2
D gene: .
V gene: TRBV28
clone size: .

CDR3 protein: CASSFRGGDGYTF
CDR3 DNA: TGTGCCAGCAGTTTCCGTGGAGGCGATGGCTACACCTTC
J gene: TRBJ1-2
D gene: .
V gene: TRBV28
clone size: .

CDR3 protein: CASSLPGGQGNYGYTF
CDR3 DNA: TGTGCCAGCAGTCTCCCAGGTGGACAGGGAAACTATGGCTACACCTTC
J gene: TRBJ1-2
D gene: TRBD1
V gene: TRBV2
clone size: .

CDR3 protein: CATRVVYSNQPQHF
CDR3 DNA: TGTGCCACCAGAGTAGTTTATAGCAATCAGCCCCAGCATTTT
J gene: TRBJ1-5
D gene: .
V gene: TRBV24-1
clone size: .

CDR3 protein: CASSLGPLLTGGIIQETQYF
CDR3 DNA: TGTGCCAGCAGCTTAGGCCCTCTCCTGACGGGCGGGATTATCCAAGAGACCCAGTACTTC
J gene: TRBJ2-5
D gene: .
V gene: TRBV11-3
clone size: once

CDR3 protein: CASSLVGGGSYEQYF
CDR3 DNA: TGTGCCAGCAGCTTGGTAGGGGGTGGTTCCTACGAGCAGTACTTC
J gene: TRBJ2-7
D gene: .
V gene: TRBV5-4
clone size: .

CDR3 protein: CASSSNDRVGSPLHF
CDR3 DNA: TGTGCCAGCAGTTCCAACGACAGGGTGGGTTCACCCCTCCACTTT
J gene: TRBJ1-6
D gene: TRBD1
V gene: TRBV6-2/TRBV6-3
clone size: .

CDR3 protein: CASKGDTSYNEQFF
CDR3 DNA: TGTGCCAGCAAGGGGGACACCTCCTACAATGAGCAGTTCTTC
J gene: TRBJ2-1
D gene: .
V gene: TRBV2
clone size: .